The 25 T cell receptor beta chains listed next were all sequenced from one sample in a study of shared clonotypes between healthy human individuals. Sequencing used immunoSEQ multiplex PCR; TCRdb keeps in-frame clones, though not all of them. The sample lists about 820,000 clones, approximately 92% occurring once. It was CD45RO-negative cells, positively selected for CCR7, that made up naive CD8 cells, with terminally differentiated effector memory CD45RA+ cells excluded. The sequenced material came from naive CD8+ T cells sorted from blood. The receptors stem from a man in his thirties or forties in good health.

CDR3 region: CASSTEPGQTRYEQYF. CDR3 coding DNA: TGCGCCAGCAGCACAGAACCGGGACAAACTCGGTACGAGCAGTACTTC. The gene calls are TRBV5-1 and TRBJ2-7, with a tentative D call TRBD1 (6 bases). Germline CDR1 SGHRS, CDR2 YFSETQ. There are 16 residues in the CDR3. The V and J ends lost 4 bases and 4 bases respectively, with 21 bases between them.

The V and J genes are TRBV6-1 and TRBJ2-3; possible D gene TRBD2, 5 bases. This CDR3 spans 15 amino acids. The germline CDR1 and CDR2 sequences are MNHNS and SASEGT. V lost 8 bases to trimming and J lost 4 bases, with 19 bases between them. The CDR3 loop reads CASLPEGGSADTQYF. The CDR3 nucleotides read TGTGCCAGCCTTCCTGAAGGAGGATCCGCAGATACGCAGTATTTT.

The rearrangement uses TRBV7-9 and TRBJ1-2; D remains unclear. V lost 3 bases and J lost 1, with 24 bases in between. The length of the CDR3 is 19 residues. Germline V gene sequence: CDR1 SEHNR, CDR2 FQNEAQ (reference sequence). The CDR3 bases are TGTGCCAGCAGCTTGGACCTTGAGGTGGCAGGCCGGAATAACTATGGCTACACCTTC. Its protein product is CASSLDLEVAGRNNYGYTF.

The genes are TRBV27 and TRBJ2-1; 7 bases match TRBD2. Germline V gene lookup returns CDR1 MNHEY and CDR2 SMNVEV (reference sequence). The trim removed 3 bases at V and 6 bases at J, leaving 2 bases unmatched. The CDR3 spans 13 residues. The CDR3 region is CASSFAGVNEQFF. The CDR3 nucleotides read TGTGCCAGCAGTTTCGCGGGGGTCAATGAGCAGTTCTTC.

The genes are TRBV27 and TRBJ1-5; tentatively, D is TRBD1 (5 bases). Germline-derived CDR1 and CDR2 are MNHEY and SMNVEV (reference sequence). Deletions cut 3 bases from V and 3 bases from J, with 15 bases between. The CDR3 extends over 16 amino acids. The CDR3: CASSLSGTWNNQPQHF. The CDR3 nucleotides read TGTGCCAGCAGTTTGTCCGGGACGTGGAACAATCAGCCCCAGCATTTT.

V usage is TRBV4-2 and J usage is TRBJ2-5; D may match TRBD1 or TRBD2 (5 bases each). Germline loops: CDR1 LGHNA, CDR2 YNFKEQ. Trimming took off 1 base at V and 5 bases at J, with 20 bases between the two ends. The CDR3 runs 17 residues. CDR3 DNA: TGTGCCAGCAGCCAAGGGTTAACGGGGCTAACTACGGAGACCCAGTACTTC. Translation: CASSQGLTGLTTETQYF.

The V call is TRBV28, the J call TRBJ2-7; 7 nucleotides match TRBD1. The CDR3 covers 14 residues. J gave up 6 bases and V 2 bases, and 7 bases lay outside the gene matches. CDR1 is MDHEN, CDR2 SYDVKM, per germline. Here the CDR3 DNA reads TGTGCCAGCAGTTTAAGGACAGGAGGTCCCGAGCAGTACTTC. This translates into CASSLRTGGPEQYF.

The chain is built from TRBV28 and TRBJ1-5, with D possibly TRBD1 on 5 matching bases. The V gene's germline CDR1 is MDHEN and CDR2 SYDVKM. CDR3 length: 15 amino acids. V shed 2 bases and J shed 4 bases, with 12 bases lying between them. CDR3 protein: CASSLPETENQPQHF. The CDR3 DNA reads TGTGCCAGCAGTTTACCCGAGACAGAAAATCAGCCCCAGCATTTT.

This chain uses TRBV11-2 with TRBJ2-2; possibly TRBD2 for D (5 bases). Trimming stripped 8 bases from V and 8 bases from J, with 15 bases between. From germline, CDR1 is SGHAT and CDR2 FQNNGV. The CDR3 spans 13 residues. The CDR3 DNA reads TGTGCCAGCGCCGAGGGCGAAATGGGGGAGCTGTTTTTT. It specifies CASAEGEMGELFF.

Details on this clone: The same CDR3 arises from other DNA sequences in this sample as well. The rearrangement joins TRBV28 to TRBJ2-1; D is undetermined. The CDR3 has 14 amino acids. V lost 4 bases and J lost 0, with 7 bases in between. The germline V gene encodes CDR1 MDHEN and CDR2 SYDVKM. CDR3 DNA sequence: TGTGCCAGCAGTTCTGGGATCTCCTACAATGAGCAGTTCTTC. This sequence encodes CASSSGISYNEQFF. Full variable domain (remainder filled in from reference TRBV28 and TRBJ2-1): DVKVTQSSRYLVKRTGEKVFLECVQDMDHENMFWYRQDPGLGLRLIYFSYDVKMKEKGDIPEGYSVSREKKERFSLILESASTNQTSMYLCASSSGISYNEQFFGPGTRLTVL.

J is TRBJ1-2 and V is TRBV28, with 8 positions matching TRBD1. Germline V gene data show CDR1 as MDHEN and CDR2 as SYDVKM. The V segment lost 1 base and the J segment 4 bases; nucleotides outside the gene matches: 5. The CDR3 length is 15 residues. CDR3 amino acids: CASSLYLGQGYGYTF. CDR3 in DNA: TGTGCCAGCAGTTTATACCTTGGACAGGGCTATGGCTACACCTTC.

CDR3 nucleotide sequence: TGTGCCAGCAGCTTAGCGGGACTAGCGGGAAAAGAGGGTTACAATGAGCAGTTCTTC. Amino acid sequence: CASSLAGLAGKEGYNEQFF. This chain uses TRBV7-9 with TRBJ2-1; 13 nucleotides align to TRBD2. The CDR3 runs to 19 residues. Germline V gene data show CDR1 as SEHNR and CDR2 as FQNEAQ (reference sequence). Unmatched junction bases numbered 9, after V lost 0 bases and J lost 4 bases.

This chain connects TRBV30 to TRBJ2-5; D remains ambiguous. Per germline, CDR1 GTSNPN and CDR2 SVGIG (reference sequence). The CDR3 extends over 13 amino acids. Trimming pared 0 bases from V and 2 bases from J, leaving 7 bases between. The CDR3, as DNA: TGTGCCTGGAGTGTAAACTATCAAGAGACCCAGTACTTC. This codes for CAWSVNYQETQYF.

The rearrangement joins TRBV5-4 to TRBJ2-1; 10 bases map to TRBD2. The germline gives CDR1 SGHNT, CDR2 YYREEE (reference sequence). Germline trimming cut 4 bases from V and 8 bases from J; bases unmatched to any gene: 12. This CDR3 is 16 amino acids long. The DNA for the CDR3 is TGTGCCAGCAGCCCCCGGCTAGCGGGAGTGGTGGATGAGCAGTTCTTC. The encoded protein is CASSPRLAGVVDEQFF.

For the CDR3, the DNA is TGTGCCAGCAGCTCGCTAGCGGGAGGGCCCCCTGAGCAGTACTTC. This translates into CASSSLAGGPPEQYF. V usage is TRBV7-8 and J usage is TRBJ2-7; 12 bases align to TRBD2. J gave up 7 bases and V 4 bases, and 8 bases lay outside the gene matches. The CDR3 sequence is 15 residues long. Per the germline V gene, CDR1 is SGHVS and CDR2 is FQNEAQ.

In DNA, the CDR3 is TGTGCCAGCAGTTCGACAGCCTATAGCAATCAGCCCCAGCATTTT. Translated: CASSSTAYSNQPQHF. The V and J genes are TRBV27 and TRBJ1-5; possible D gene TRBD1, 5 bases. Germline lookup yields CDR1 MNHEY and CDR2 SMNVEV (reference sequence). CDR3 size: 15 residues. V lost 4 bases, J lost 0 bases, and 10 bases lay in between.

V and J are TRBV21-1 and TRBJ1-2; TRBD1 was called by the table and not checked on the DNA. TRBV21-1 corresponds to a pseudogene. CDR3 length: 19 residues. CDR3 nucleotides: TGTGCCAGCAGCAATAATGCCGGGACAGGGGGCGAAATCTTCTATGGCTACACCTTC. Its protein is CASSNNAGTGGEIFYGYTF.

The chain joins TRBV6-1 to TRBJ1-1, with 7 positions matching TRBD1. CDR3 size: 13 residues. The germline CDR1 and CDR2 sequences are MNHNS and SASEGT. V lost 3 bases, J lost 6 bases, and 4 bases stayed unmatched. The CDR3 sequence is CASSETGSSEAFF. The DNA for the CDR3 is TGTGCCAGCAGTGAGACAGGGTCGTCTGAAGCTTTCTTT.

The chain uses TRBV27 and TRBJ1-5; D is perhaps TRBD1 (6 bases). This CDR3 spans 15 amino acids. Germline CDR1 MNHEY, CDR2 SMNVEV (reference sequence). V lost 4 bases to trimming and J lost 3 bases, with 13 bases between them. CDR3 protein: CASSSGGPFNQPQHF. DNA for the CDR3: TGTGCCAGCAGTTCCGGGGGCCCCTTCAATCAGCCCCAGCATTTT.

The chain has TRBV19 and TRBJ1-2, with 7 nucleotides matching TRBD1. The J segment lost 7 bases and the V segment lost 6 bases, leaving 14 bases of the junction unmatched. Germline lookup yields CDR1 LNHDA and CDR2 SQIVND (reference sequence). The CDR3 consists of 15 residues. The CDR3 spells CASSSSPGTVFGYTF. DNA for the CDR3: TGTGCCAGTAGCTCCTCCCCCGGGACAGTTTTTGGCTACACCTTC. Full variable domain (missing parts from reference TRBV19 and TRBJ1-2): DGGITQSPKYLFRKEGQNVTLSCEQNLNHDAMYWYRQDPGQGLRLIYYSQIVNDFQKGDIAEGYSVSREKKESFPLTVTSAQKNPTAFYLCASSSSPGTVFGYTFGSGTRLTVV.

This clone has only one observation. The chain is built from TRBV5-4 and TRBJ2-3; D is perhaps TRBD2 (6 bases). Trimming left V 5 bases short and J 4 bases short, with 14 bases between. CDR1 SGHNT and CDR2 YYREEE come from the germline V gene (reference sequence). CDR3 length: 14 amino acids. The CDR3: CASRFGGGADTQYF. Here the CDR3 DNA reads TGTGCCAGCAGGTTCGGAGGCGGGGCAGATACGCAGTATTTT.

The genes are TRBV29-1 and TRBJ2-1; a possible D gene is TRBD2 (5 bases). The V gene lost 2 bases and the J gene lost 12 bases, with 14 bases spanning the gap. The germline CDR1 and CDR2 sequences are SQVTM and ANQGSEA. The CDR3 is 12 amino acids. The CDR3: CSVEPLAPGQFF. Here the CDR3 DNA reads TGCAGCGTTGAACCCCTAGCCCCGGGGCAGTTCTTC.

Points on this clone: In the same sample, other DNA sequences code for this CDR3. The V and J genes are TRBV5-5 and TRBJ1-4; D is unclear. V was clipped by 0 bases and J by 5 bases, with 2 bases between them. Germline CDR1 and CDR2: SGHKS and YYEKEE (reference sequence). CDR3 length: 12 residues. CDR3 coding DNA: TGTGCCAGCAGCTTGGGAAATGAAAAACTGTTTTTT. Residues: CASSLGNEKLFF.

The chain carries TRBV2 and TRBJ2-7, with D perhaps matching TRBD1 (6 bases). Germline V gene data show CDR1 as SNHLY and CDR2 as FYNNEI. The CDR3 runs to 15 residues. Trimming left V 2 bases short and J 1 base short, with 12 bases between. The CDR3 bases are TGTGCCAGCAGTGAAATCGGGACATCTTCCTACGAGCAGTACTTC. Amino acids: CASSEIGTSSYEQYF.

The chain joins TRBV6-1 to TRBJ2-3; D is tentatively TRBD1 or TRBD2 (5 bases each). The CDR3 sequence is 18 residues long. V was cut by 1 base and J by 1 base, with 18 bases left in between. Germline V gene lookup returns CDR1 MNHNS and CDR2 SASEGT. Here the CDR3 DNA reads TGTGCCAGCAGTGAAGAAGCCCACCCAGTGGGGGGCACAGATACGCAGTATTTT. As protein: CASSEEAHPVGGTDTQYF.